This T cell receptor beta chain was profiled in a study of identical twins. Findings and caveats of the study: Within beta out-of-frame sequences, the excess sharing observed between twins was weaker.

This CDR3 has 13 amino acids. Germline V gives CDR1 MNHEY, CDR2 SMNVEV (reference sequence). J was trimmed by 9 bases and V by 6 bases; bases with no gene match: 5. One entry per CDR3 protein, called by TCRdb with MiXCR from the 5' RACE reads. The sample has 470,000 or so distinct CDR3 sequences; more than 20% are singletons. This clonotype was seen more than once but under ten times. The antigen is not known. This same sample was also part of a study on T cells expressing NK-cell markers. From that second work: Most of the eight sequenced donors were HCMV-seropositive; one was seronegative. HCMV specificity of expanded NKG2C+ T cell clones remained unclear.

The chain is built from TRBV27 and TRBJ2-1; 10 bases fit TRBD2. The sequencing sample was made of CD4+ T cells sorted from blood. The source is a woman under 30 in good health. The CDR3: CASRGLAGAEQFF. The CDR3 coding sequence is TGTGCCAGCAGAGGGCTAGCGGGGGCTGAGCAGTTCTTC.